This T cell receptor (beta chain) was obtained from a study of T cell repertoires in cytomegalovirus infection. Study overall: CMV infection together with matching HLA type was indicated by public TCR beta signatures.

Findings of the study overall: HLA-C-restricted CMV clonotypes gave the most frequent clonotype in two of eight donors. Using cumulative public TCR beta family frequency, the authors identified those who carried CMV together with the relevant HLA.

The V and J ends lost 3 bases and 2 bases respectively, with 9 bases between them. The CDR3 is made up of 14 amino acids. Per germline, CDR1 SEHNR and CDR2 FQNEAQ (reference sequence). TCRdb ran MiXCR on the reads and lists one entry per CDR3 protein. This repertoire shows more than 45,000 distinct CDR3 sequences, around 33% found once; its top ten account for just under 70%. Notes on this clonotype: Antigen unknown.

This TCR was sampled from a human donor in good health (CMV status not recorded). Some clones in this sample may be carry-over from other donors' samples. The rearrangement uses TRBV7-9 and TRBJ2-3; D perhaps matches TRBD2 (6 bases). The specimen was PBMCs, sequenced either directly or after in vitro stimulation (not recorded which). CDR3 nucleotides: TGTGCCAGCAGCTTGGAGCGGGCCACAGATACGCAGTATTTT. As protein: CASSLERATDTQYF.